The 10 T cell receptor beta chains below come from one sample, sequenced in a study of blood T cell repertoires in COVID-19. Data came from immunoSEQ multiplex PCR; TCRdb stores just in-frame clones and leaves some out. The sample carries about 370,000 clones, approximately 87% recorded once. The sequencing sample was made of peripheral blood. The receptors derive from a woman aged 30 to 39 with COVID-19, enrolled during active disease.

This sequence joins TRBV5-1 and TRBJ1-6, with 7 bases fitting TRBD1. Trimming took 3 bases from V and 7 from J; bases not matched to a gene: 4. Germline V gives CDR1 SGHRS, CDR2 YFSETQ. This CDR3 comprises 14 residues. The CDR3 region has the DNA TGCGCCAGCAGCTCCGGACAGGCCAATTCACCCCTCCACTTT. This translates into CASSSGQANSPLHF.

The chain employs TRBV25-1 and TRBJ2-4; TRBD2 matches at 10 bases. V trimming: 1 base; J trimming: 6 bases; junction bases outside the gene matches: 9. CDR3 length: 17 residues. Looked up from germline, CDR1 is MGHDK and CDR2 is SYGVNS. DNA of the CDR3: TGTGCCAGCAGTGAATCTAGGCTAGCGGGAGCTGGAAACATTCAGTACTTC. Residues: CASSESRLAGAGNIQYF.

The V call is TRBV9, the J call TRBJ2-5, with TRBD2 matching over 8 bases. Germline lookup yields CDR1 SGDLS and CDR2 YYNGEE. V gave up 0 bases and J gave up 2 bases; unmatched junction bases: 6. This CDR3 region has 16 residues. The CDR3 sequence is CASSVGVAGRQETQYF. The CDR3 nucleotides read TGTGCCAGCAGCGTAGGAGTAGCGGGGCGACAAGAGACCCAGTACTTC.

This sequence joins TRBV2 and TRBJ2-7; 8 bases are a match to TRBD1. After removal of 8 bases from V and 4 bases from J, the junction contained 10 bases not matched to a gene. The germline gives CDR1 SNHLY, CDR2 FYNNEI. The CDR3 extends over 14 amino acids. CDR3 residues: CASGGPGQGYEQYF. The CDR3 DNA follows: TGTGCCAGCGGAGGGCCAGGACAGGGATACGAGCAGTACTTC.

CDR3 sequence (DNA): TGTGCCAGCAGCCCTATAGCGGCTCCGAACACCGGGGAGCTGTTTTTT. It specifies CASSPIAAPNTGELFF. This chain links TRBV7-3 with TRBJ2-2, with D possibly TRBD2 on 6 matching bases. Deletions cut 5 bases from V and 0 bases from J, with 13 bases between. Germline CDR1 SGHTA, CDR2 FQGTGA. This CDR3 contains 16 residues.

The rearrangement joins TRBV3-1 (or the pseudogene TRBV3-2) to TRBJ1-1; weak D call: TRBD1 (6 bases). The CDR3 runs 15 residues. With 2 bases removed from V and 3 bases from J, the gap between germline ends came to 13 bases. Germline V gene sequence: CDR1 LGHDT, CDR2 YNNKEL (reference sequence). The CDR3 nucleotides are TGTGCCAGCAGCCAACACCCACAGGGAGACACTGAAGCTTTCTTT. It specifies CASSQHPQGDTEAFF.

This chain links TRBV7-2 with TRBJ1-1, with 9 positions matching TRBD1. With 3 bases clipped from V and 5 bases from J, the junction kept 13 bases outside the gene matches. Germline V gives CDR1 SGHTA, CDR2 FQGNSA. The CDR3 totals 17 residues. The CDR3 DNA reads TGTGCCAGCAGCTTGGAGCTACAGGGGGCGCGGGGAACTGAAGCTTTCTTT. This codes for CASSLELQGARGTEAFF.

The table lists this clone with a count of one. The chain employs TRBV7-6 and TRBJ1-3, with D perhaps matching TRBD1 (6 bases). CDR1 SGHVS and CDR2 FNYEAQ come from the germline V gene. This CDR3 has 14 amino acids. V was pared by 6 bases and J by 2 bases, with 11 bases between. This CDR3 reads CASRAGGPGNTIYF. CDR3 coding DNA: TGTGCCAGCAGAGCGGGGGGGCCTGGAAACACCATATATTTT.

The rearrangement joins TRBV18 to TRBJ2-5; 7 nucleotides agree with TRBD2. V lost 5 bases, J lost 2 bases, and 14 bases stayed unmatched. Germline V gives CDR1 KGHSH, CDR2 LQKENI. CDR3 length: 17 amino acids. As DNA, the CDR3 is TGTGCCAGCTCAGGCCAGACCAAAACCGGGGGGCAAGAGACCCAGTACTTC. Its translation: CASSGQTKTGGQETQYF.

The chain employs TRBV28 and TRBJ2-3; TRBD2 matches 10 bases. The CDR3 consists of 19 residues. CDR1 and CDR2 (germline): MDHEN, SYDVKM. The ends lost 6 bases at V and 5 bases at J; junction bases unmatched: 20. For the CDR3, the DNA is TGTGCCAGCAGGTCATCCTCCTTTCAGCGGGAGGGAGAAAGAGATACGCAGTATTTT. Its protein is CASRSSSFQREGERDTQYF. Filled out from reference TRBV28 and TRBJ2-3, the complete variable domain reads DVKVTQSSRYLVKRTGEKVFLECVQDMDHENMFWYRQDPGLGLRLIYFSYDVKMKEKGDIPEGYSVSREKKERFSLILESASTNQTSMYLCASRSSSFQREGERDTQYFGPGTRLTVL.